Each of the 28 T cell receptor beta chains below was sequenced from the same sample in a study of T cell responses to AZD1222 COVID-19 vaccine. Clones were read by immunoSEQ multiplex PCR, and TCRdb kept only the in-frame ones, dropping some. The sample lists under 150,000 clones, 75% to 85% seen once, with 7.9% in the top ten. The sample in question was peripheral blood, obtained 28 days after the second dose of the MenACWY control vaccine. The receptor source for this set is an adult who received the MenACWY meningococcal vaccine as a control.

This clone was seen a single time. V usage is TRBV7-2 and J usage is TRBJ1-5; the D gene is possibly TRBD1 (6 bases). CDR1 and CDR2 (germline): SGHTA, FQGNSA. The CDR3 runs 15 residues. With 4 bases removed from V and 1 base from J, the gap between germline ends came to 11 bases. The CDR3 loop is CASSSGGRSNQPQHF. The DNA for the CDR3 is TGTGCCAGCAGCTCCGGGGGGCGGAGCAATCAGCCCCAGCATTTT.

The gene calls are TRBV9 and TRBJ1-2; maybe TRBD1 (5 bases). CDR3 length equals 14 residues. The germline V gene encodes CDR1 SGDLS and CDR2 YYNGEE. Trimming left V 0 bases short and J 7 bases short, with 13 bases between. DNA for the CDR3: TGTGCCAGCAGCGTAGACGACAGCCTGGGTGGCTACACCTTC. Its protein product is CASSVDDSLGGYTF.

The V and J genes are TRBV5-6 and TRBJ1-6; 7 bases map to TRBD1. Trimming cost V 3 bases and J 0 bases; bases outside gene matches: 6. This CDR3 comprises 17 residues. Germline assignment: CDR1 SGHDT and CDR2 YYEEEE. The CDR3 sequence: CASSSTGRSSYNSPLHF. For the CDR3, the DNA is TGTGCCAGCAGCTCGACAGGGAGGAGCTCCTATAATTCACCCCTCCACTTT.

The chain recombines TRBV5-1 with TRBJ1-2; 8 bases are shared with TRBD1. Germline V gene data show CDR1 as SGHRS and CDR2 as YFSETQ. Trimming at V came to 4 bases and at J to 3 bases, leaving 2 bases not matched to a gene. This CDR3 has 13 residues. The chain's CDR3 is CASSPGQDYGYTF. DNA for the CDR3: TGCGCCAGCAGCCCGGGACAGGACTATGGCTACACCTTC.

J is TRBJ2-5 and V is TRBV5-4; D remains ambiguous. CDR3 size: 13 residues. The V end was cut by 2 bases, the J end by 4 bases, with 9 bases between. Germline lookup yields CDR1 SGHNT and CDR2 YYREEE (reference sequence). The CDR3 region is CASSFGLGETQYF. The CDR3 DNA is TGTGCCAGCAGCTTCGGATTGGGAGAGACCCAGTACTTC.

The chain joins TRBV6-5 to TRBJ1-5; 7 bases agree with TRBD1. In germline, CDR1 is MNHEY, CDR2 SVGAGI. Germline trimming cut 6 bases from V and 4 bases from J; bases unmatched to any gene: 9. The CDR3 is made up of 15 amino acids. The CDR3 coding sequence is TGTGCCAGCAGACCGCCGGGACAGCTTAATCAGCCCCAGCATTTT. Protein: CASRPPGQLNQPQHF.

The CDR3 nucleotides read TGTGCCAGCAGCAGGGACCCCTCTTCAGGAAAACTGTTTTTT. Translation gives CASSRDPSSGKLFF. The chain joins TRBV6-5 to TRBJ1-4; perhaps TRBD1 as D (5 bases). The germline V gene has CDR1 MNHEY and CDR2 SVGAGI. This CDR3 region has 14 residues. Trimming cost V 6 bases and J 10 bases, with 18 bases left between them.

The J gene is TRBJ2-5, the V gene TRBV21-1; no DNA check was done on the table's D call, TRBD2. TRBV21-1 corresponds to a pseudogene. The CDR3 is 14 amino acids. The CDR3 DNA follows: TGTGCCCCAAACCCGCCCTCTAGGCAAGAGACCCAGTACTTC. It codes for CAPNPPSRQETQYF.

The genes are TRBV18 and TRBJ1-2; 9 bases align to TRBD1. Germline loops: CDR1 KGHSH, CDR2 LQKENI. CDR3 length: 13 residues. The V gene end was trimmed by 4 bases and the J gene end by 6 bases; junction bases not matched to a gene: 3. CDR3 in amino acids: CASSRTGVDGYTF. CDR3 bases: TGTGCCAGCTCACGGACAGGGGTGGATGGCTACACCTTC.

The sample holds a few counts of this clone. J is TRBJ1-2 and V is TRBV7-2, with unresolved D. Germline V gene data show CDR1 as SGHTA and CDR2 as FQGNSA. Trimming left V 6 bases short and J 4 bases short, with 12 bases between. This CDR3 has 13 residues. The CDR3 loop is CASSRAGSYGYTF. CDR3 sequence (DNA): TGTGCCAGCAGTCGGGCGGGGAGCTATGGCTACACCTTC.

This chain connects TRBV19 to TRBJ2-5; 8 bases agree with TRBD1. CDR3 length equals 15 residues. V shed 3 bases, J shed 5 bases, and the junction held 8 bases outside the gene matches. Germline V gene sequence: CDR1 LNHDA, CDR2 SQIVND (reference sequence). This CDR3 is CASSMVQGAVETQYF. For the CDR3, the DNA is TGTGCCAGTAGTATGGTCCAGGGGGCTGTGGAGACCCAGTACTTC.

This rearrangement joins TRBV2 to TRBJ1-3; no definite D call. This CDR3 region has 15 residues. Germline lookup yields CDR1 SNHLY and CDR2 FYNNEI. The germline V and J ends were trimmed by 6 bases and 2 bases, with 14 bases remaining between them. This CDR3 reads CASRGVVSTGNTIYF. The DNA for the CDR3 is TGTGCCAGCAGGGGAGTTGTCAGCACTGGAAACACCATATATTTT.

The chain is built from TRBV18 and TRBJ2-7; D unresolved. The CDR3 has 13 residues. Germline CDR1 and CDR2: KGHSH and LQKENI. V was trimmed by 4 bases and J by 4 bases, leaving 11 bases between them. CDR3 loop: CASSLKSEYEQYV. The DNA for the CDR3 is TGTGCCAGCTCACTTAAGTCTGAGTACGAGCAGTACGTC.

J is TRBJ1-1 and V is TRBV11-3, with D unresolved. The CDR3 has 15 residues. Germline-derived CDR1 and CDR2 are SGHNT and YENEEA. Deletions cut 0 bases from V and 1 base from J, with 9 bases between. CDR3 loop: CASSLDSWGNTEAFF. CDR3 nucleotides: TGTGCCAGCAGCTTAGACAGCTGGGGGAACACTGAAGCTTTCTTT.

The chain employs TRBV28 and TRBJ2-5; 11 nucleotides agree with TRBD1. Germline trimming cut 3 bases from V and 5 bases from J; bases unmatched to any gene: 5. This CDR3 contains 15 residues. Germline CDR1 is MDHEN and CDR2 is SYDVKM. CDR3 protein: CASSFRDRGSETQYF. The CDR3 DNA reads as TGTGCCAGCAGTTTTCGGGACAGGGGGTCGGAGACCCAGTACTTC.

J is TRBJ2-5 and V is TRBV7-6, with TRBD1 matching over 8 bases. Trimming removed 0 bases from V and 4 bases from J; junction bases left unmatched: 7. The CDR3 runs 16 residues. Germline CDR1 is SGHVS and CDR2 is FNYEAQ. CDR3 sequence (DNA): TGTGCCAGCAGCTTAGCACCGATAGACAGGGGAGAGACCCAGTACTTC. The encoded protein is CASSLAPIDRGETQYF.

CDR3 bases: TGTGCCAGCAGTCACCAGGGGGCCCCCACCGGGGAGCTGTTTTTT. Translated: CASSHQGAPTGELFF. This sequence joins TRBV6-5 and TRBJ2-2; TRBD1 agrees at 8 bases. V was clipped by 5 bases and J by 4 bases; unmatched bases: 6. From germline, CDR1 is MNHEY and CDR2 SVGAGI. CDR3 length equals 15 residues.

CDR3 residues: CASTEAGGDTQYF. In nucleotides, the CDR3 is TGTGCCAGCACTGAGGCAGGAGGGGATACGCAGTATTTT. J is TRBJ2-3 and V is TRBV12-3 or TRBV12-4; tentative D call: TRBD2 (6 bases). The CDR3 has 13 residues. V was clipped by 7 bases and J by 6 bases, with 14 bases between them.

The gene calls are TRBV16 and TRBJ1-2, with D perhaps TRBD1 (6 bases). The germline CDR1 and CDR2 sequences are KGHSY and FQNENV. There are 16 residues in the CDR3. V lost 4 bases and J lost 0, with 15 bases in between. The CDR3 bases are TGTGCCAGCAGCCCGCTGGACAGCTCAGCTAACTATGGCTACACCTTC. Its protein is CASSPLDSSANYGYTF.

This clone occurred once. The chain uses TRBV9 and TRBJ2-7, with D tentatively TRBD2 (6 bases). V lost 0 bases to trimming and J lost 4 bases, with 17 bases between them. CDR1 and CDR2 (germline): SGDLS, YYNGEE. The CDR3 spans 16 residues. CDR3: CASSVAQTSGRYEQYF. In DNA form, the CDR3 reads TGTGCCAGCAGCGTAGCCCAGACTAGTGGGAGATACGAGCAGTACTTC.

The rearrangement joins TRBV5-6 to TRBJ2-7; 7 positions agree with TRBD1. Germline CDR1 is SGHDT and CDR2 is YYEEEE. CDR3 length equals 14 residues. With V trimmed by 5 bases and J by 3 bases, 8 bases remained unmatched. The CDR3 DNA sequence: TGTGCCAGCAGGCTTGGGGGACAGTTCTACGAGCAGTACTTC. Residues: CASRLGGQFYEQYF. The entire variable domain, with the rest obtained from reference TRBV5-6 and TRBJ2-7, is as follows: DAGVTQSPTHLIKTRGQQVTLRCSPKSGHDTVSWYQQALGQGPQFIFQYYEEEERQRGNFPDRFSGHQFPNYSSELNVNALLLGDSALYLCASRLGGQFYEQYFGPGTRLTVT.

The rearrangement joins TRBV7-2 to TRBJ2-1; the match to TRBD1 covers 7 bases. This CDR3 has 18 residues. J gave up 4 bases and V 2 bases, and 14 bases lay outside the gene matches. Germline CDR1 SGHTA, CDR2 FQGNSA. As DNA, the CDR3 is TGTGCCAGCAGCTTAAGCCCTTGGCGTAACAGGGGTTACAATGAGCAGTTCTTC. Protein product: CASSLSPWRNRGYNEQFF. The full variable domain, rest sourced from reference TRBV7-2 and TRBJ2-1, is GAGVSQSPSNKVTEKGKDVELRCDPISGHTALYWYRQSLGQGLEFLIYFQGNSAPDKSGLPSDRFSAERTGGSVSTLTIQRTQQEDSAVYLCASSLSPWRNRGYNEQFFGPGTRLTVL.

This clone was recorded a few times. This chain links TRBV7-2 with TRBJ2-1; D not resolved. Trimming stripped 5 bases from V and 10 bases from J, with 12 bases between. Germline CDR1 reads SGHTA; CDR2 reads FQGNSA. The CDR3 is 12 amino acids. The CDR3 loop is CASSPLPTEQFF. The CDR3 bases are TGTGCCAGCAGCCCCCTTCCAACGGAGCAGTTCTTC.

This sequence joins TRBV4-2 and TRBJ2-7; the match to TRBD1 covers 7 bases. The CDR3 sequence is 15 residues long. Germline lookup yields CDR1 LGHNA and CDR2 YNFKEQ. V lost 1 base, J lost 2 bases, and 5 bases stayed unmatched. CDR3 loop: CASSQATGSTYEQYF. CDR3 bases: TGTGCCAGCAGCCAAGCGACAGGGAGCACCTACGAGCAGTACTTC.

The J gene is TRBJ1-1, the V gene TRBV19; D is undetermined. V was shortened by 1 base and J by 2 bases, with 8 bases between the two germline ends. CDR1 and CDR2 (germline): LNHDA, SQIVND (reference sequence). This CDR3 is built from 14 residues. CDR3 coding DNA: TGTGCCAGTAGTATAGTCGGCAGCAACACTGAAGCTTTCTTT. Its protein product is CASSIVGSNTEAFF. The whole variable domain, remainder taken from reference TRBV19 and TRBJ1-1, is DGGITQSPKYLFRKEGQNVTLSCEQNLNHDAMYWYRQDPGQGLRLIYYSQIVNDFQKGDIAEGYSVSREKKESFPLTVTSAQKNPTAFYLCASSIVGSNTEAFFGQGTRLTVV.

The J gene is TRBJ1-4, the V gene TRBV21-1; TRBD1, the table's D call, was not compared with the DNA. TRBV21-1 is annotated as a pseudogene. The CDR3 extends over 17 amino acids. CDR3 nucleotide sequence: TGTGCCAGCAGCAAATTCCCGGCCAGGGGTGGGGGTGAAAAACTGTTTTTT. Translating it yields CASSKFPARGGGEKLFF.

V is TRBV10-3 and J is TRBJ1-6; 7 nucleotides agree with TRBD1. V gave up 6 bases and J gave up 5 bases; unmatched junction bases: 4. This CDR3 has 14 residues. From germline, CDR1 is ENHRY and CDR2 SYGVKD. The CDR3 bases are TGTGCCATCAGGGGGCAGGGGGATAATTCACCCCTCCACTTT. As protein: CAIRGQGDNSPLHF.

The J gene is TRBJ1-2, the V gene TRBV19, with no clear D. Germline CDR1 reads LNHDA; CDR2 reads SQIVND (reference sequence). The CDR3 spans 12 residues. With 3 bases removed from V and 5 bases from J, the gap between germline ends came to 7 bases. The CDR3 loop is CASSISEYGYTF. Written as DNA, the CDR3 is TGTGCCAGTAGTATTAGCGAGTATGGCTACACCTTC.